Included here is one T cell receptor beta chain sequence, with context. The antigen remains unidentified. CDR3 size: 16 residues. V was clipped by 6 bases and J by 4 bases; unmatched bases: 9. In germline, CDR1 is KGHSH, CDR2 LQKENI. In the PCR, 60 Vbeta and 13 Jbeta primers were used. Clones were read by immunoSEQ multiplex PCR, and TCRdb kept only the in-frame ones, dropping some. The sample's table shows more than 85,000 clones. This specimen comes from a study of cytomegalovirus exposure and HLA in healthy donors. Sampled while nominally healthy, donors likely had unrecorded immune exposures. General study results and limits: In a later analysis, a missense DCLRE1C variant was linked to TCR beta V- and J-gene trimming. A few CMV-associated chains proved CMV antigen-specific in vitro.

The specimen sequenced was PBMCs. The chain recombines TRBV18 with TRBJ2-3; TRBD1 aligns across 11 bases. The source of this sequence is a girl aged 5-17 years in good health and CMV-seropositive. The CDR3 reads CASSAGQGDIADTQYF. CDR3 sequence (DNA): TGTGCCAGCTCCGCGGGACAGGGGGATATCGCAGATACGCAGTATTTT.